What follows describes a single T cell receptor (beta chain). The antigen is not known. CDR1 and CDR2 (germline): SEHNR, FQNEAQ (reference sequence). CDR3 length: 15 residues. Between the trimmed V and J ends, which lost 6 bases and 3 bases, there was a span of 12 bases. This record belongs to a study of T cell responses to AZD1222 COVID-19 vaccine. TCRdb's table, derived via immunoSEQ multiplex PCR, lists solely in-frame clones and lacks some. The sample lists 100,000 to 150,000 clones; about 91% were seen once. Points from the study as a whole: Clonal diversity was possibly underestimated, and the donors were mostly white British, with more females. Two AZD1222 administrations were followed by greater Spike-specific TCR breadth and depth. CD4 TCRs covered the whole spike, strongest at regions 160-218 and 743-854.

This TCR was recovered from an adult in good health. This sample comprised peripheral blood, obtained on day 0 of AZD1222 vaccination. The rearrangement links TRBV7-9 to TRBJ1-6; D might be TRBD1 (6 bases). The CDR3 region is CASRQDSNYNSPLHF. The CDR3 DNA is TGTGCCAGCAGGCAGGACAGTAACTATAATTCACCCCTCCACTTT. Using reference TRBV7-9 and TRBJ1-6 for the parts outside the CDR3, the full variable domain is DTGVSQNPRHKITKRGQNVTFRCDPISEHNRLYWYRQTLGQGPEFLTYFQNEAQLEKSRLLSDRFSAERPKGSFSTLEIQRTEQGDSAMYLCASRQDSNYNSPLHFGNGTRLTVT.